A selection of T cell receptor beta chains follows, all from one sample in a study of blood T cells in healthy people across ages. TCRdb reanalysed the 5' RACE reads using MiXCR and keeps one entry per CDR3 protein. The sample contains around 1,700,000 distinct CDR3 sequences, under 30% of which appear only once. Material for sequencing was blood. These receptors were obtained from a woman aged 25-40 years in good health. CDR3s include the opening cysteine and the closing phenylalanine or tryptophan. D genes are given only for firm matches. Clone size is given for some rows only: seen once, a few or many times, or a class if the clone is expanded.

v_call	cdr3_length	clone_size	d_call	j_call	cdr3_aa	cdr3_nt
TRBV10-1	13	-	-	TRBJ2-7	CASSEEGGYEQYF	TGCGCCAGCAGTGAAGAGGGAGGCTACGAGCAGTACTTC
TRBV7-9	16	-	-	TRBJ2-1	CAAGRSRNPALNEQFF	TGTGCTGCAGGGAGGAGTAGGAACCCCGCCCTCAATGAGCAGTTCTTC
TRBV5-1	17	-	-	TRBJ2-1	CASSFSTGSVAYNEQFF	TGCGCCAGCAGCTTTTCGACAGGCAGCGTCGCCTACAATGAGCAGTTCTTC
TRBV7-9	16	-	-	TRBJ1-1	CASSLGTGSTNTEAFF	TGTGCCAGCAGCTTAGGCACGGGCTCGACGAACACTGAAGCTTTCTTT
TRBV5-1	14	many	-	TRBJ2-1	CASSVGGPYNEQFF	TGCGCCAGCAGCGTTGGGGGACCCTACAATGAGCAGTTCTTC
TRBV7-2	16	few	TRBD1	TRBJ2-1	CASSSRGQGAGNEQFF	TGTGCCAGCAGCTCAAGGGGTCAGGGGGCTGGAAATGAGCAGTTCTTC
TRBV12-3/TRBV12-4	15	many	TRBD1	TRBJ2-7	CASSVSGQGTYEQYF	TGTGCCAGCAGTGTCTCCGGACAGGGGACCTACGAGCAGTACTTC
TRBV5-1	15	few	-	TRBJ2-5	CASSSPDGDQETQYF	TGCGCCAGCAGCTCACCCGACGGGGACCAAGAGACCCAGTACTTC
TRBV7-6	13	many	-	TRBJ2-5	CASSLVPRETQYF	TGTGCCAGCAGCTTAGTCCCCCGGGAGACCCAGTACTTC
TRBV7-9	12	-	-	TRBJ2-7	CASSLEFGGQYF	TGTGCCAGCAGCTTAGAATTTGGCGGGCAGTACTTC
TRBV14	14	-	-	TRBJ1-2	CASSQTTGFYGYTF	TGTGCCAGCAGCCAAACCACAGGGTTCTATGGCTACACCTTC
TRBV4-3	13	-	-	TRBJ1-2	CASSQENRAGYTF	TGCGCCAGCAGCCAAGAAAACAGGGCTGGCTACACCTTC
TRBV29-1	11	-	-	TRBJ2-7	CGVGLLYEQYF	TGCGGCGTTGGACTTCTGTACGAGCAGTACTTC
TRBV6-5	15	many	-	TRBJ2-7	CASSYWRNKNYEQYF	TGTGCCAGCAGTTACTGGCGGAACAAAAACTACGAGCAGTACTTC
TRBV20-1	16	few	-	TRBJ1-6	CSARDRGRGRNSPLHF	TGCAGTGCTAGAGATCGAGGCAGGGGTCGTAATTCACCCCTCCACTTT
TRBV28	14	few	-	TRBJ2-7	CASSGQAGAGEQYF	TGTGCCAGCAGCGGACAGGCGGGGGCAGGCGAGCAGTACTTC
TRBV7-6	15	-	-	TRBJ2-7	CASSSVDGDYNEQYF	TGTGCCAGCAGCTCAGTTGATGGAGACTACAATGAGCAGTACTTC
TRBV27	14	many	-	TRBJ1-2	CASSFGSTNYGYTF	TGTGCCAGCAGTTTCGGCAGCACTAACTATGGCTACACCTTC